This TCR beta chain emerged from a study of human thymus T cells. Surgeons resected thymus tissue during corrective heart surgery. Donors were healthy Finnish infants having corrective surgery for congenital heart defects. Study-wide results and caveats: Related studies found that unrelated individuals share highly overlapping thymic repertoires.

About this clone: Its antigen is unknown.

Data came from immunoSEQ multiplex PCR; TCRdb stores just in-frame clones and leaves some out. The sample lists tens of thousands of clones, roughly 94% seen once, with 0.03% to 0.035% in the top ten. The sequenced material came from thymus tissue. The origin of this receptor is a girl in the first two years of life with a congenital heart defect but otherwise immunologically healthy.

CDR3 in DNA: TGCGCCAGCAGCCAAGATTGGGGGACCGCTTCGGGAAACACCATATATTTT. It encodes CASSQDWGTASGNTIYF. This chain links TRBV4-3 with TRBJ1-3; weak D call: TRBD1 (5 bases). V was trimmed by 0 bases and J by 4 bases, leaving 16 bases between them. In germline, CDR1 is LGHNA, CDR2 YSLEER. The CDR3 has 17 amino acids.